A selection of T cell receptor beta chains follows, all from one sample in a study of T cell repertoires in cytomegalovirus infection. From the reads, TCRdb called clonotypes with MiXCR, one entry per CDR3 protein. The top ten hold more than 5.5% of the sample, which has around 210,000 distinct CDR3 sequences, approximately 7% seen once. Material for sequencing was PBMCs. All receptors derive from a human donor in good health (CMV status not recorded). Some clones in this sample may be carry-over from other donors' samples. Both conserved end residues are part of each CDR3. Each record gives: V gene, J gene, clone size, D gene, CDR3 DNA, CDR3 protein. A D gene is named only where the DNA matches it firmly. Only part of the rows carry a size: once, few, many, or a class if the clone is expanded.

>TRBV6-2/TRBV6-3|TRBJ2-5|many|.
TGTGCCAGCAGAACTCCCGGGCAGAGCCAAGAGACCCAGTACTTC
CASRTPGQSQETQYF
>TRBV7-2|TRBJ1-2|many|.
TGTGCCAGCAGCTTAGAGGGCGGCCGGGGCTACACCTTC
CASSLEGGRGYTF
>TRBV6-2/TRBV6-3|TRBJ1-5|many|.
TGTGCCAGCAGTTACGGGAGTCTAAATCAGCCCCAGCATTTT
CASSYGSLNQPQHF
>TRBV30|TRBJ1-1|many|.
TGTGCCTGGAGTGGTCCCATGAACACTGAAGCTTTCTTT
CAWSGPMNTEAFF
>TRBV29-1|TRBJ2-5|many|.
TGCAGCGTAGTTTCTCCGGGGCTGGATAGAGAGACCCAGTACTTC
CSVVSPGLDRETQYF
>TRBV10-3|TRBJ1-1|many|.
TGTGCCACGACTCAACAGGGTTCAGCGAACACTGAAGCTTTCTTT
CATTQQGSANTEAFF
>TRBV20-1|TRBJ2-7|few|.
TGCAGTGCCCGCGCCGGACAAGCTAGGGAGCAGTACTTC
CSARAGQAREQYF
>TRBV20-1|TRBJ1-5|few|.
TGCAGTGCTAGAGATCCGGAGGGCAATCAGCCCCAGCATTTT
CSARDPEGNQPQHF
>TRBV12-3/TRBV12-4|TRBJ1-1|few|.
TGTGCCAGCAGTTTGTTCGGGGACCCTGAAGCTTTCTTT
CASSLFGDPEAFF
>TRBV28|TRBJ1-2|many|TRBD1
TGTGCCAGCAGTCCGAAGGACAGGGGGTTCAATGGCTACACCTTC
CASSPKDRGFNGYTF
>TRBV29-1|TRBJ1-1|few|.
TGCAGCGTGGGGGGGGGGGGGGGGAACACTGAAGCTTTCTTT
CSVGGGGGNTEAFF
>TRBV20-1|TRBJ2-3|many|.
TGCAGTGCCCTGTGGGTCTTGGGTACAGATACGCAGTATTTT
CSALWVLGTDTQYF
>TRBV4-1|TRBJ1-3|few|.
TGCGCCAGCAGCCAATTGGCAGGACAGCGTCAATCTGGAAACACCATATATTTT
CASSQLAGQRQSGNTIYF
>TRBV29-1|TRBJ2-3|many|TRBD2
TGCAGCGTTGTTGGGGGGGGGAGCCCAGATACGCAGTATTTT
CSVVGGGSPDTQYF
>TRBV20-1|TRBJ2-7|many|TRBD2
TGCAGTGCCGAGAGCGGGGTGCGTCTCTACGAGCAGTACTTC
CSAESGVRLYEQYF
>TRBV7-9|TRBJ1-1|many|.
TGTGCCAGCAGCTTCCCGATTGGTTACACTGAAGCTTTCTTT
CASSFPIGYTEAFF
>TRBV7-2|TRBJ2-7|many|.
TGTGCCAGCAGCCCCCAGGGCTCGTCCTACGAGCAGTACTTC
CASSPQGSSYEQYF
>TRBV12-3/TRBV12-4|TRBJ1-2|many|.
TGTGCCAGCAGTTATGGACCCTCTAACTATGGCTACACCTTC
CASSYGPSNYGYTF
>TRBV28|TRBJ1-5|many|TRBD1
TGTGCCAGCAGTCCGACAGGGGCATTTGGCAATCAGCCCCAGCATTTT
CASSPTGAFGNQPQHF
>TRBV7-9|TRBJ1-1|many|.
TGTGCCAGCAGCTCACAGGGCCAACCCGAAGCTTTCTTT
CASSSQGQPEAFF
>TRBV7-2|TRBJ2-2|.|.
TGTGCCAGCAGCTACGCGACAGGAGCCGGGGTGCTGCTTTTT
CASSYATGAGVLLF
>TRBV2|TRBJ1-4|many|TRBD1
TGTGCCAGCACCCAGGGACAGCCGATTCCTTTAAGACTGTTTTTT
CASTQGQPIPLRLFF
>TRBV4-3|TRBJ1-1|many|.
TGCGCCAGCAGCCAAGATCTCGGACGGAGCACTGAAGCTTTCTTT
CASSQDLGRSTEAFF
>TRBV6-2/TRBV6-3|TRBJ2-2|many|TRBD2
TGTGCCACCCGGCTAGCGGGGAACACCGGGGAGCTGTTTTTT
CATRLAGNTGELFF
>TRBV6-5|TRBJ2-7|many|TRBD2
TGTGCCAGCAGTTACCTAGCGGGGGAGGGCCTTTCCTACGAGCAGTACTTC
CASSYLAGEGLSYEQYF
>TRBV2|TRBJ1-6|many|.
TGTGCCAGCAGTGACCAGGGCGGGTCCTATAATTCACCCCTCCACTTT
CASSDQGGSYNSPLHF
>TRBV4-1|TRBJ2-2|many|.
TGCGCCAGCGGCCAGTACACCGGGGAGCTGTTTTTT
CASGQYTGELFF
>TRBV12-3/TRBV12-4|TRBJ1-4|few|.
TGTGCCAGCAGTTTAGTAGGGGTCGGGGAAGAAAAACTGTTTTTT
CASSLVGVGEEKLFF
>TRBV6-2/TRBV6-3|TRBJ1-5|many|.
TGTGCCAGCAGTTACGGGGGATTCAATCAGCCCCAGCATTTT
CASSYGGFNQPQHF
>TRBV4-2|TRBJ1-5|many|TRBD1
TGTGCCAGCAGCCAAAAGACAGGGGATCAGCCCCAGCATTTT
CASSQKTGDQPQHF
>TRBV29-1|TRBJ2-3|many|.
TGCAGCGTTGATGTGGGGATCACAGATACGCAGTATTTT
CSVDVGITDTQYF
>TRBV11-2|TRBJ1-1|.|TRBD1
TGTGCCAGCAGCTTAGGGACAGGGAGGGTTCTTACGGTTGAAGCTTTCTTT
CASSLGTGRVLTVEAFF
>TRBV15|TRBJ2-7|many|TRBD2
TGTGCCACCAGCAAAGCTCCCCGTAGCGGGGGCTCCTACGAGCAGTACTTC
CATSKAPRSGGSYEQYF
>TRBV10-3|TRBJ2-5|many|.
TGTGCCATCAGTACCTTGGGTACGGAGACCCAGTACTTC
CAISTLGTETQYF
>TRBV6-5|TRBJ2-3|many|TRBD2
TGTGCCAGCAGATTACTAGCGAACACAGATACGCAGTATTTT
CASRLLANTDTQYF
>TRBV5-1|TRBJ2-1|.|TRBD1
TGCGCCAGCAGCTTCGGGACAGGGGGTTACTACAATGAGCGGTTCTTC
CASSFGTGGYYNERFF
>TRBV10-3|TRBJ1-6|many|.
TGTGCCATCAGTGAGCAGGATTCACCCCTCCACTTT
CAISEQDSPLHF
>TRBV7-3|TRBJ2-1|many|TRBD1
TGTGCCAGCAGCTTTGCCGGGACAGGGATGTACAATGAGCAGTTCTTC
CASSFAGTGMYNEQFF
>TRBV20-1|TRBJ1-1|many|.
TGCAGTGCAACCTCTAGCCTGCAGGGCGGGACTGAAGCTTTCTTT
CSATSSLQGGTEAFF
>TRBV19|TRBJ1-5|.|.
TGTGCCAGTAGTATGTGGGGTAGCGGCAATCAGCCCCAGCATTTT
CASSMWGSGNQPQHF
>TRBV27|TRBJ1-1|many|TRBD1
TGTGCCAGCAGTTACAGGGGGGATAACACTGAAGCTTTCTTT
CASSYRGDNTEAFF
>TRBV7-2|TRBJ1-1|.|.
TGTGCCAGCGGGGTTCTTTTGGGCACTGAAGCTTTCTTT
CASGVLLGTEAFF
>TRBV6-2/TRBV6-3|TRBJ2-7|many|TRBD1
TGTGCCAGCAGTACCCGGACAGGGAAATACGAGCAGTACTTC
CASSTRTGKYEQYF
>TRBV29-1|TRBJ2-1|many|TRBD2
TGCAGCGTTGGTCTGGGACTAGCGGGGGTATACAATGAGCAGTTCTTC
CSVGLGLAGVYNEQFF
>TRBV7-9|TRBJ2-1|many|.
TGTGCCAGCAGCTTAGTGCCCTCGCAGAGCTCCTACAATGAGCAGTTCTTC
CASSLVPSQSSYNEQFF
>TRBV29-1|TRBJ1-1|few|.
TGCAGCGTTGGTACAGGTACTGGTACTGAAGCTTTCTTT
CSVGTGTGTEAFF
>TRBV14|TRBJ1-1|many|.
TGTGCCAGCAGCCACAAGGGGAGGAACACTGAAGCTTTCTTT
CASSHKGRNTEAFF
>TRBV19|TRBJ2-7|many|.
TGTGCCAGTAGTGGAGGTTTCGGCACAACCTACGAGCAGTACTTC
CASSGGFGTTYEQYF
>TRBV29-1|TRBJ2-5|many|.
TGCAGCGCTACCTTCGGGGCTGGAAGGACCCAGTACTTC
CSATFGAGRTQYF
>TRBV14|TRBJ2-7|many|.
TGTGCCAGCAGCCAAGTGAGCCAGGGAGGAATCTACGAGCAGTACTTC
CASSQVSQGGIYEQYF
>TRBV9|TRBJ1-1|many|.
TGTGCCAGCAGCGTAGCTTGGAGGAACACTGAAGCTTTCTTT
CASSVAWRNTEAFF
>TRBV5-1|TRBJ2-2|few|.
TGCGCCAGCAACTTGGGGGGACACGCGAACACCGGGGAGCTGTTTTTT
CASNLGGHANTGELFF
>TRBV7-2|TRBJ2-1|many|TRBD2
TGTGCCAGCAGCCGTCAGCGGGAAGAGCAGTTCTTC
CASSRQREEQFF
>TRBV18|TRBJ1-1|few|.
TGTGCCAGCTCACCACGGACGACCCTCGACACTGAAGCTTTCTTT
CASSPRTTLDTEAFF
>TRBV18|TRBJ2-3|few|.
TGTGCCAGCTCACCAGACAACACAGATACGCAGTATTTT
CASSPDNTDTQYF